A selection of T cell receptor beta chains follows, all from one sample in a study of T cells after yellow fever vaccination. TCRdb itself ran the 5' RACE reads through MiXCR, one entry per CDR3 protein. The sample lists more than 80,000 distinct CDR3 sequences; approximately 6.3% were seen once. The specimen comprised CD8+ T cells sorted from PBMCs, sampled 10 days after the yellow fever booster vaccination. The receptors originated from a man aged 18 to 29 who received the YFV17D yellow fever vaccine. The conserved cysteine and the conserved F or W are not part of the CDR3 here. A D gene is named only where the DNA matches it firmly.

CDR3 length	J gene	V gene	D gene	CDR3 protein
15	TRBJ2-5	TRBV3-1	TRBD2	ASSLGTRKVPRETQY
13	TRBJ2-1	TRBV4-1	TRBD2	ASSQVAGGYNEQF
13	TRBJ2-7	TRBV14	TRBD2	ASSQERLAGNEQY
10	TRBJ2-1	TRBV27	NA	ASSRNYNEQF
11	TRBJ1-1	TRBV27	NA	ASRNPGNTEAF
9	TRBJ2-1	TRBV12-3/TRBV12-4	NA	ASSSWEEQF
11	TRBJ1-1	TRBV7-9	NA	ASSPTMNTEAF
11	TRBJ2-1	TRBV5-1	NA	ASSQPPGNEQF
10	TRBJ2-1	TRBV6-2/TRBV6-3	NA	ASTRPGYEQF
13	TRBJ2-1	TRBV9	NA	ASSEEGRTDNEQF
10	TRBJ1-1	TRBV7-9	NA	ASSLTVTEAF
13	TRBJ2-1	TRBV27	NA	ANNSTEDSYNEQF
11	TRBJ2-7	TRBV5-5	NA	ASSWGTNYEQY
12	TRBJ1-1	TRBV28	TRBD1	ASSHRDRGIRAF
9	TRBJ2-3	TRBV12-5	NA	ASGLVYTQY
18	TRBJ2-1	TRBV7-2	NA	ASSLALDRIAESSYNEQF
15	TRBJ2-4	TRBV20-1	TRBD2	SARDGTSGGWIDIQY
13	TRBJ2-5	TRBV11-1	NA	ASSPPLGRKETQY
13	TRBJ2-2	TRBV9	TRBD1	ASSADRVITGELF
14	TRBJ1-3	TRBV15	TRBD1	AVRRQGTLSGNTIY
13	TRBJ2-5	TRBV7-9	NA	ASSFAGGLQETQY
14	TRBJ2-3	TRBV5-6	TRBD2	ASSERTSGSTDTQY
10	TRBJ2-3	TRBV7-2	NA	ASSRGLDTQY
11	TRBJ2-3	TRBV12-3/TRBV12-4	TRBD2	ASILAGEDTQY
14	TRBJ2-3	TRBV7-9	TRBD2	ASSPISGGYTDTQY
13	TRBJ2-7	TRBV9	NA	ASSLAPGSGYEQY
16	TRBJ2-3	TRBV13	TRBD2	ASSLLLATSAYPDTQY
14	TRBJ2-5	TRBV4-1	TRBD1	ASSPIGTGGGKTQY
14	TRBJ2-1	TRBV7-8	TRBD2	ASSDRTSGGFNEQF
15	TRBJ2-1	TRBV7-9	TRBD2	ASSPGLAGSTTDEQF
14	TRBJ1-5	TRBV5-5	TRBD1	ASSPGDRVRGQPQH
13	TRBJ1-6	TRBV7-9	TRBD1	ASSLTGGDNSPLH
14	TRBJ1-1	TRBV7-9	NA	ASSLAGGKGDTEAF
13	TRBJ1-5	TRBV7-2	NA	ASSLSPGTYQPQH
13	TRBJ1-2	TRBV12-3/TRBV12-4	TRBD1	ASSARDRAVYGYT
16	TRBJ2-5	TRBV10-3	TRBD2	AISESFALAGRQETQY
11	TRBJ2-5	TRBV15	NA	ATSPTGSETQY
13	TRBJ2-1	TRBV4-1	NA	ASSYQTTAYNEQF
11	TRBJ1-2	TRBV20-1	TRBD1	SARQGRLSGYT
14	TRBJ2-3	TRBV7-9	TRBD2	ASSRRAGGAPDTQY
12	TRBJ2-1	TRBV30	TRBD1	AVQGVRSYNEQF
13	TRBJ1-4	TRBV15	NA	ATSRGEATNEKLF
11	TRBJ2-6	TRBV29-1	NA	SVAGSGANVLT
12	TRBJ2-3	TRBV12-3/TRBV12-4	NA	ASSPGVSTDTQY
10	TRBJ2-2	TRBV7-3	NA	ASSLKAGELF
13	TRBJ2-7	TRBV20-1	NA	SGVLSAGVGNEQY
11	TRBJ2-7	TRBV7-9	NA	ASSPGTGYEQY
11	TRBJ2-7	TRBV30	NA	AHGGEDGYEQY
16	TRBJ1-1	TRBV6-5	NA	ASSYSRQLQFSNTEAF
14	TRBJ1-1	TRBV7-9	TRBD1	ASSPRDRVWVTEAF
13	TRBJ2-1	TRBV5-1	NA	ASSFGDNPYNEQF
14	TRBJ1-2	TRBV4-1	NA	ASSQDIAGWDYGYT
13	TRBJ2-3	TRBV4-1	NA	ASSHLASSTDTQY
8	TRBJ1-3	TRBV25-1	NA	ASRGNTIY
12	TRBJ1-1	TRBV19	NA	ASSILGGFTEAF
11	TRBJ1-2	TRBV20-1	TRBD1	SAPDRDLYGYT
15	TRBJ2-7	TRBV9	NA	ASSVGGGGGSEYEQY
13	TRBJ1-6	TRBV20-1	NA	SARERENYNSPLH
13	TRBJ2-5	TRBV4-1	TRBD1	ASSQVRGPGETQY